This entry features one TCR beta chain sequence. This entry comes from a study of blood T cell repertoires in COVID-19. Study-level background: Researchers got acute and convalescent COVID-19 samples from the United States, Italy and Spain.

Original methodology: Amplification of reference gene primers was used by the study to estimate nucleated cell counts. Generated by immunoSEQ multiplex PCR, the TCRdb table keeps only in-frame clones and is missing some. The V and J calls and clone size come from that table; D and trimming were worked out from the DNA. This table has 130,000 to 150,000 clones, over 75% appearing once. The CDR3 length is 17 residues. V was clipped by 4 bases and J by 1 base; unmatched bases: 8. Germline V gives CDR1 MNHNS, CDR2 SASEGT. Source material: peripheral blood. This TCR derives from a woman in her forties or fifties with acute or convalescent COVID-19. The chain joins TRBV6-1 to TRBJ2-3, with TRBD2 matching over 10 bases. The CDR3 coding sequence is TGTGCCAGCAGTGTACAAGCGGGGGGGCAGGGCACAGATACGCAGTATTTT. This codes for CASSVQAGGQGTDTQYF.